This T cell receptor (beta chain) was recovered during a study of shared clonotypes between healthy human individuals (dated by TCRdb to about 2020). General notes on the study: Three men and two women, aged 18 to 49 years, made up the cohort. For each donor, CD4 naive and CD4 memory were each run on three plates, CD8 naive on two plates, and CD8 memory on one plate. To estimate repertoire size and how much clonotypes are shared between individuals, the study performed deep sequencing of blood TCR repertoires from a handful of healthy adults. Different laboratories and diverse techniques were used to prepare libraries and sequence TCR repertoires, to increase sequencing depth and limit assay-specific biases. Between about 0.85 and 10 billion PBMCs per donor were obtained by leukapheresis. General study outcomes and caveats: Across a few donors, around 5.4% of naive CD4, approximately 3.5% of naive CD8, approximately 2.5% of memory CD4, and 0.4% of memory CD8 clonotypes were shared. Rarefaction of sorted-subset datasets indicated incomplete sequencing despite the large sequencing depth. Naive subsets generally had larger estimated clonotype richness than memory subsets did. Based on pairwise subsampling, the degree of clonotype sharing among donors was expected to be affected by sequencing depth. Sampling was restricted to blood, and TCR repertoires in tissues likely differ from the TCR repertoires found in blood. Clonotypes shared by all four sorted-subset donors showed higher generation probabilities than non-shared clonotypes. Because the study included only a small number of donors, the genetic and exposure-history diversity represented was limited.

TCR CDR3 regions were amplified from genomic DNA by multiplex PCR using the deep immunoSEQ assay. Extracted genomic DNA from each cell subset was spread evenly across all wells of several immunoSEQ 96-well plates, with each plate serving as a replicate. For sorted subsets, roughly 190 ng of genomic DNA, equivalent to some 33,000 T cell genomes, went into each replicate PCR. Purified libraries were quantified with a Qubit 3.0 fluorometer, sized on a Bioanalyzer 2100, and re-quantified with the KAPA Library Quantification kit. Each immunoSEQ 96-well plate was sequenced on its own single-read 150-cycle Illumina NextSeq 550 flow cell. The source study handled its data this way. Because the immunoSEQ output included only junctional sequences and no quality scores, the filtering could not be the same as the filtering used for full-length reads. Sequences were annotated with PyIR, a Python wrapper for IgBLAST v1.9, using IMGT germline references to assign V/J genes and CDR3. Reads were filtered out if the reads had weak V/J assignments (E-value above 1e-6), no CDR3, stop codons, out-of-frame junctions, or ambiguous translated residues. A V3J clonotype was defined by an identical inferred V gene, J gene, and CDR3 amino acid sequence. Percentage overlap between repertoires was computed as shared unique clonotypes divided by the size of the smaller repertoire. Repertoire richness was assessed with RTK rarefaction, the Chao1 estimator, and Recon v2.1 estimates of unobserved clonotypes. Generation probabilities for all TCRbeta clonotypes obtained by the gDNA method from several donors were computed using OLGA. The table comes from immuneACCESS by way of TCRdb, which keeps in-frame sequences with V and J called. Part of the clones is missing from these tables; in studies checked, under half for an unresolved V gene and the rest for unknown reasons. Clone size and the V and J calls come from that table; the DNA yielded D and trimming. The sample has a few million clones on record, roughly 92% of them singletons. Of the sample, 0.14% falls within the top ten clones.

Points on this clone: What antigen it recognizes has not been identified. Base qualities are missing; no much larger clone stands one base away.

Measured from the cysteine to the phenylalanine, the CDR3 is 16 residues long. Just the 48-base CDR3 DNA is kept, in frame starting at base 1. CDR1 MDHEN and CDR2 SYDVKM were looked up in the germline V gene. V is reduced by 4 bases and J by 0 bases, leaving a spacing of 12 bases between them. The donors were healthy, HIV-negative adults with no recently reported acute infections or vaccinations. Every donor was a Caucasian adult living in Nashville, Tennessee, USA. CD4+ T cells were enriched through magnetic negative selection, after which naive cells were positively selected on CD45RA and the remaining negative fraction served as the memory subset. Blood was obtained by leukapheresis, after which PBMCs were separated by Ficoll-Histopaque density gradient centrifugation and cryopreserved in liquid nitrogen vapor phase. Analytical flow cytometry was used to check the purity and quantity of each magnetically sorted T cell population. Each sorted fraction had its genomic DNA isolated and then quantified by UV absorbance on a Nanodrop 2000c.

This clonotype originated in a man aged 18 to 29 in good health. Sequencing input: naive CD4+ T cells sorted from blood. This specimen's cell subset or site label, interpreted: CD45RA+ positively selected. The chain employs TRBV28 and TRBJ2-2; a tentative D call is TRBD1 (6 bases match). The CDR3 protein is CASSSLGQPNTGELFF. The sequenced DNA: TGTGCCAGCAGTTCATTAGGACAGCCGAACACCGGGGAGCTGTTTTTT.